The next 29 T cell receptor beta chains were all read from a single sample in a study of blood T cell repertoires in COVID-19. Profiled with immunoSEQ multiplex PCR; TCRdb holds only in-frame clones, not every one. The data contain about 70,000 clones, around nine tenths of them singletons. The sample taken for sequencing was peripheral blood. The source is a man aged 60-69 years with acute or convalescent COVID-19.

The rearrangement links TRBV6-6 to TRBJ1-6, with D unclear. The CDR3 has 14 amino acids. Trimming stripped 2 bases from V and 9 bases from J, with 11 bases between. The V gene's germline CDR1 is MNHNY and CDR2 SVGAGI (reference sequence). The CDR3 reads CASSYGEGTSPLHF. The CDR3 nucleotides are TGTGCCAGCAGTTACGGGGAGGGAACTTCACCCCTCCACTTT.

This clone has just a few counts. V is TRBV27 and J is TRBJ1-3; D is uncertain. The V end lost 5 bases, the J end lost 4 bases, and 12 bases lay between the germline ends. The germline V gene has CDR1 MNHEY and CDR2 SMNVEV (reference sequence). The CDR3 loop spans 14 amino acids. This CDR3 is CASSQSDTGNTIYF. DNA for the CDR3: TGTGCCAGCAGTCAAAGCGATACCGGAAACACCATATATTTT.

In DNA, the CDR3 is TGTGCCAGCAGCCAAGACGGGGGTTTGAGTTATGGCTACACCTTC. Translating it yields CASSQDGGLSYGYTF. The chain is built from TRBV3-1 (or the pseudogene TRBV3-2) and TRBJ1-2, with D possibly matching TRBD1 (5 bases). V shed 0 bases and J shed 5 bases, with 13 bases lying between them. The CDR3 loop spans 15 amino acids. CDR1 LGHDT and CDR2 YNNKEL come from the germline V gene (reference sequence).

J is TRBJ1-5 and V is TRBV5-1; perhaps TRBD1 as D (5 bases). CDR1 is SGHRS, CDR2 YFSETQ, per germline. Trimming took 1 base from V and 2 from J, leaving 7 bases between them. This CDR3 region has 14 residues. The CDR3 sequence: CASSLLGGNQPQHF. Here the CDR3 DNA reads TGCGCCAGCAGCTTGCTAGGGGGCAATCAGCCCCAGCATTTT.

The rearrangement joins TRBV5-1 to TRBJ2-7; D is perhaps TRBD2 (5 bases). The CDR3 contains 13 residues. Trimming left V 0 bases short and J 7 bases short, with 11 bases between. The V gene's germline CDR1 is SGHRS and CDR2 YFSETQ. Written as DNA, the CDR3 is TGCGCCAGCAGCTTGGGAGGGCGGGTAGAGCAGTACTTC. Translation: CASSLGGRVEQYF.

V gene TRBV24-1 combines with J gene TRBJ1-1; 10 bases line up with TRBD1. Germline CDR1 and CDR2: KGHDR and SFDVKD. This CDR3 comprises 15 residues. Trimming removed 3 bases from V and 5 bases from J; junction bases left unmatched: 5. DNA of the CDR3: TGTGCCACCAGTGATCCTCGGACAGGGGGAACTGAAGCTTTCTTT. Translated: CATSDPRTGGTEAFF.

The chain joins TRBV7-9 to TRBJ1-1, with D maybe TRBD1 (6 bases). Deletions cut 2 bases from V and 3 bases from J, with 7 bases between. Germline CDR1 and CDR2: SEHNR and FQNEAQ (reference sequence). The CDR3 runs 13 residues. CDR3 amino acids: CASSLRTDTEAFF. CDR3 sequence (DNA): TGTGCCAGCAGCTTACGGACAGACACTGAAGCTTTCTTT.

Concerning this clone itself: A junction end diverges from the germline sequence, so it may reflect a read error. The chain has TRBV30 and TRBJ2-7; tentative D call: TRBD2 (5 bases). CDR1 is GTSNPN and CDR2 is SVGIG in the germline V gene (reference sequence). The CDR3 spans 13 residues. The CDR3 sequence: CAWSLTPASPLAF. DNA for the CDR3: TGTGCCTGGAGTTTGACACCCGCCTCCCCCCTAGCCTTC.

V usage is TRBV19 and J usage is TRBJ1-6; TRBD1 is a possible D gene (5 bases). The CDR3 has 14 amino acids. Germline V gene data show CDR1 as LNHDA and CDR2 as SQIVND (reference sequence). Trimming removed 4 bases from V and 9 bases from J, with 13 bases in between. CDR3 sequence reads: CASSTRDYPSPLHF. The CDR3 DNA follows: TGTGCCAGTAGTACCCGGGACTACCCTTCACCCCTCCACTTT.

The V call is TRBV3-1 (or the pseudogene TRBV3-2), the J call TRBJ2-3; 9 nucleotides align to TRBD1. The trim removed 3 bases at V and 5 bases at J, leaving 3 bases unmatched. The CDR3 has 14 amino acids. Germline CDR1 LGHDT, CDR2 YNNKEL (reference sequence). The CDR3 bases are TGTGCCAGCAGCCATCGGGACAGGGTAGATACGCAGTATTTT. Amino acids: CASSHRDRVDTQYF.

This clone was seen once. J is TRBJ1-2 and V is TRBV7-2; D might be TRBD1 (6 bases). The V and J ends lost 1 base and 2 bases respectively, with 11 bases between them. This CDR3 has 15 amino acids. From germline, CDR1 is SGHTA and CDR2 FQGNSA. The CDR3: CASSLDPGANYGYTF. The CDR3 DNA is TGTGCCAGCAGCTTAGATCCAGGGGCAAACTATGGCTACACCTTC.

The V and J genes are TRBV6-5 and TRBJ2-1; 12 bases agree with TRBD2. CDR1 MNHEY and CDR2 SVGAGI come from the germline V gene. Trimming removed 4 bases from V and 6 bases from J; junction bases left unmatched: 4. The CDR3 loop spans 15 amino acids. This CDR3 is CASSSLAGGPNEQFF. DNA of the CDR3: TGTGCCAGCAGTTCGCTAGCGGGGGGGCCCAATGAGCAGTTCTTC.

In its sample, this clone was seen once. V is TRBV19 and J is TRBJ1-5; no clear D. Germline V gene lookup returns CDR1 LNHDA and CDR2 SQIVND (reference sequence). The CDR3 extends over 14 amino acids. V lost 1 base, J lost 9 bases, and 13 bases lay in between. CDR3: CASSIGRLRPPQHF. Written as DNA, the CDR3 is TGTGCCAGTAGTATAGGGCGGCTGCGGCCGCCCCAGCATTTT.

The V gene is TRBV3-1 (or the pseudogene TRBV3-2), the J gene TRBJ1-3, with 7 positions matching TRBD1. CDR3 size: 14 residues. Trimming took 4 bases from V and 4 from J; bases not matched to a gene: 4. CDR1 LGHDT and CDR2 YNNKEL come from the germline V gene (reference sequence). CDR3 region: CASSPTGLGNTIYF. CDR3 DNA: TGTGCCAGCAGCCCGACAGGGTTGGGAAACACCATATATTTT.

This clone came up once. This chain uses TRBV9 with TRBJ1-1; D gene uncertain. V shed 0 bases and J shed 7 bases, with 4 bases lying between them. Germline CDR1 is SGDLS and CDR2 is YYNGEE. This CDR3 has 11 amino acids. The CDR3 bases are TGTGCCAGCAGCGTAGTCGGTGAAGCTTTCTTT. Translated, it gives CASSVVGEAFF.

CDR3 sequence: CASSSRGNQPQHF. CDR3 in DNA: TGTGCCAGCAGCTCCCGGGGCAATCAGCCCCAGCATTTT. The V and J genes are TRBV7-2 and TRBJ1-5, with D unclear. CDR1 is SGHTA, CDR2 FQGNSA, per germline. The CDR3 spans 13 residues. Trimming pared 4 bases from V and 2 bases from J, leaving 6 bases between.

The V and J genes are TRBV5-1 and TRBJ1-4; D gene ambiguous. This CDR3 region has 15 residues. Trimming cost V 4 bases and J 4 bases, with 14 bases left between them. Germline V gene lookup returns CDR1 SGHRS and CDR2 YFSETQ. The CDR3 sequence: CASSPEVRLNEKLFF. The CDR3 region has the DNA TGCGCCAGCAGCCCGGAGGTCAGGCTTAATGAAAAACTGTTTTTT.

The V and J genes are TRBV30 and TRBJ1-2; D is ambiguous. Trimming left V 3 bases short and J 8 bases short, with 16 bases between. This CDR3 is 13 amino acids long. Germline CDR1 reads GTSNPN; CDR2 reads SVGIG (reference sequence). In DNA, the CDR3 is TGTGCCTGGAGCCGTCGATCCCCCGAGGGCTACACCTTC. This sequence encodes CAWSRRSPEGYTF.

The chain joins TRBV5-6 to TRBJ1-2; tentative D call: TRBD1 (5 bases). V lost 3 bases, J lost 6 bases, and 24 bases lay in between. Looked up from germline, CDR1 is SGHDT and CDR2 is YYEEEE. This CDR3 is built from 17 residues. The CDR3 DNA follows: TGTGCCAGCAGCTCGCTCATACAGGCCCAACTGAGGAATGGCTACACCTTC. Amino acid sequence: CASSSLIQAQLRNGYTF. Filled out from reference TRBV5-6 and TRBJ1-2, the complete variable domain reads DAGVTQSPTHLIKTRGQQVTLRCSPKSGHDTVSWYQQALGQGPQFIFQYYEEEERQRGNFPDRFSGHQFPNYSSELNVNALLLGDSALYLCASSSLIQAQLRNGYTFGSGTRLTVV.

The J gene is TRBJ2-7, the V gene TRBV2, with no clear D. Germline V lookup: CDR1 SNHLY, CDR2 FYNNEI. There are 11 residues in the CDR3. V dropped 7 bases and J dropped 1 base, with 5 bases sitting between them. CDR3 loop: CASTRSYEQYF. The DNA of the CDR3 is TGTGCCAGCACCAGGTCCTACGAGCAGTACTTC. Full variable domain (rest looked up from reference TRBV2 and TRBJ2-7): EPEVTQTPSHQVTQMGQEVILRCVPISNHLYFYWYRQILGQKVEFLVSFYNNEISEKSEIFDDQFSVERPDGSNFTLKIRSTKLEDSAMYFCASTRSYEQYFGPGTRLTVT.

CDR3 protein: CASSFDRGALHF. The DNA of the CDR3 is TGTGCCAGCAGTTTCGACAGGGGAGCCCTCCACTTT. The chain joins TRBV27 to TRBJ1-6, with 8 bases lining up with TRBD1. This CDR3 has 12 residues. Germline values: CDR1 MNHEY, CDR2 SMNVEV (reference sequence). V trimming: 3 bases; J trimming: 14 bases; junction bases outside the gene matches: 3.

The chain couples TRBV28 to TRBJ2-7, with a weak D call TRBD2 (5 bases). CDR3 length: 15 amino acids. Trimming took off 6 bases at V and 2 bases at J, with 17 bases between the two ends. CDR1 and CDR2 (germline): MDHEN, SYDVKM. CDR3 sequence: CASSSAWESAYEQYF. CDR3 sequence (DNA): TGTGCCAGCAGCTCCGCTTGGGAGAGCGCCTACGAGCAGTACTTC.

The rearrangement links TRBV5-1 to TRBJ1-1, with D perhaps TRBD1 (5 bases). V gave up 0 bases and J gave up 9 bases, with 12 bases separating them. The germline V gene encodes CDR1 SGHRS and CDR2 YFSETQ. The length of the CDR3 is 13 residues. Here the CDR3 reads CASSLAGELQAFF. In DNA, the CDR3 is TGCGCCAGCAGCTTGGCGGGGGAACTCCAAGCTTTCTTT.

The rearrangement links TRBV3-1 (or the pseudogene TRBV3-2) to TRBJ1-5; 9 bases line up with TRBD1. The CDR3 is 13 amino acids. From germline, CDR1 is LGHDT and CDR2 YNNKEL (reference sequence). The ends lost 4 bases at V and 5 bases at J; junction bases unmatched: 0. The CDR3 sequence is CASSRTGDQPQHF. In DNA, the CDR3 is TGTGCCAGCAGCCGGACAGGGGATCAGCCCCAGCATTTT.

J is TRBJ1-1 and V is TRBV6-5; D not resolved. The CDR3 loop spans 11 amino acids. Trimming shortened V by 7 bases and J by 4 bases, and 7 bases separated the two germline ends. Germline CDR1 MNHEY, CDR2 SVGAGI. The CDR3 loop reads CASTGFTEAFF. In DNA, the CDR3 is TGTGCCAGCACGGGGTTCACTGAAGCTTTCTTT.

V gene TRBV29-1 combines with J gene TRBJ2-7; D is possibly TRBD1 (6 bases). The CDR3 is made up of 10 amino acids. Germline CDR1 and CDR2: SQVTM and ANQGSEA. Trimming stripped 6 bases from V and 4 bases from J, with 7 bases between. CDR3: CSVGQYEQYF. For the CDR3, the DNA is TGCAGCGTCGGACAGTACGAGCAGTACTTC.

The CDR3 bases are TGTGCCAGCAGCCAAGCAGGGGCCAATAATTCACCCCTCCACTTT. This codes for CASSQAGANNSPLHF. This rearrangement joins TRBV14 to TRBJ1-6; D is possibly TRBD1 (6 bases). Between the trimmed V and J ends, which lost 1 base and 5 bases, there was a span of 9 bases. This CDR3 has 15 amino acids. The germline CDR1 and CDR2 sequences are SGHDN and FVKESK. The whole variable domain, remainder taken from reference TRBV14 and TRBJ1-6, is EAGVTQFPSHSVIEKGQTVTLRCDPISGHDNLYWYRRVMGKEIKFLLHFVKESKQDESGMPNNRFLAERTGGTYSTLKVQPAELEDSGVYFCASSQAGANNSPLHFGNGTRLTVT.

The chain links TRBV2 to TRBJ1-1, with D maybe TRBD1 (5 bases). Germline V gene sequence: CDR1 SNHLY, CDR2 FYNNEI. V lost 6 bases, J lost 2 bases, and 13 bases lay in between. CDR3 length: 14 residues. The CDR3 protein is CASRRERTNTEAFF. The CDR3 nucleotides are TGTGCCAGCAGAAGAGAAAGGACAAACACTGAAGCTTTCTTT.

This chain uses TRBV5-1 with TRBJ1-2, with 7 bases matching TRBD1. Germline V gives CDR1 SGHRS, CDR2 YFSETQ. The V segment lost 4 bases and the J segment 8 bases; nucleotides outside the gene matches: 11. CDR3 length: 14 residues. The chain's CDR3 is CASSPTTGLRGYTF. As DNA, the CDR3 is TGCGCCAGCAGCCCGACGACAGGGTTACGGGGCTACACCTTC.